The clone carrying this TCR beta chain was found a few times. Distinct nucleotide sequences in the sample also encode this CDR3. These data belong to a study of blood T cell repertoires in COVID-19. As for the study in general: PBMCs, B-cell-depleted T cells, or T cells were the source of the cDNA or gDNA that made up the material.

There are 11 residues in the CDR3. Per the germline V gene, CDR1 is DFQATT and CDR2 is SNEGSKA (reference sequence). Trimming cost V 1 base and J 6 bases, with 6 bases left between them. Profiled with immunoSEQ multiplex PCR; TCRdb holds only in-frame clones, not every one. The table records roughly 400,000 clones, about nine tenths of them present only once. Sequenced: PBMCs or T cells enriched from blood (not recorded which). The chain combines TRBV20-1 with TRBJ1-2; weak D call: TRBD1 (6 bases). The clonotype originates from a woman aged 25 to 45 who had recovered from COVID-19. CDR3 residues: CSARAGDGYTF. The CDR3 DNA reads TGCAGTGCTAGAGCAGGGGATGGCTACACCTTC.